These T cell receptor beta chains were read from a single sample in a study of blood T cell repertoires in COVID-19. The assay was immunoSEQ multiplex PCR, and TCRdb's table has in-frame clones only and misses some. The sample holds about 82,000 clones, around 83% seen once. The specimen sequenced was peripheral blood. The receptors stem from a woman aged 60-70 years with acute or convalescent COVID-19. The CDR3 runs from the conserved cysteine through the conserved F or W. A D gene is named only where the DNA matches it firmly. Not all rows give a size; the values are once, few, many and, for expanded clones, a class.

abundance,j_gene,v_gene,d_gene,CDR3nt,CDR3aa
NA,TRBJ2-1,TRBV11-2,NA,TGTGCCAGCAGCCGGGATATCTCCTACAATGAGCAGTTCTTC,CASSRDISYNEQFF
NA,TRBJ2-5,TRBV4-2,NA,TGTGCCAGCAGCCGGGACAAACAAGAGACCCAGTACTTC,CASSRDKQETQYF
once,TRBJ2-3,TRBV7-9,TRBD1,TGTGCCAGCAGCCCCCTCAGGGACAGGGGTACAGATACGCAGTATTTT,CASSPLRDRGTDTQYF
NA,TRBJ2-3,TRBV30,NA,TGTGCCTGGAGTGTCCGGGATGGTGCAGATACGCAGTATTTT,CAWSVRDGADTQYF
NA,TRBJ2-6,TRBV9,TRBD1,TGTGCCAGCAGCACGGGACAGGGGGGCTCTGGGGCCAACGTCCTGACTTTC,CASSTGQGGSGANVLTF
NA,TRBJ1-4,TRBV7-6,TRBD1,TGTGCCAGCAGCTTAGGTGGACAGGGGTCCCCAAGGTCTAATGAAAAACTGTTTTTT,CASSLGGQGSPRSNEKLFF
NA,TRBJ1-2,TRBV5-4,NA,TGTGCCGCAAGGTCTGAGGCCCCGACCCCCAACTTTAACTATGGCTACACCTTC,CAARSEAPTPNFNYGYTF
once,TRBJ2-7,TRBV11-3,NA,TGTGCCAGCAGCCCCGCCCGAGGCGAGCAGTACTTC,CASSPARGEQYF
NA,TRBJ1-4,TRBV7-9,NA,TGTGCCAGCAGCTTACCCCGACAGGTGAATGAAAAACTGTTTTTT,CASSLPRQVNEKLFF
NA,TRBJ2-1,TRBV30,NA,TGTGCCTGGAGGGACTTCTACAATGAGCAGTTCTTC,CAWRDFYNEQFF
NA,TRBJ1-4,TRBV7-9,TRBD1,TGTGCCAGCAGCGCAGACAGGGTCGGTGAAAAACTGTTTTTT,CASSADRVGEKLFF
NA,TRBJ2-3,TRBV2,NA,TGTGCCAGCAAGTACCTCGGTACGCAGTATTTT,CASKYLGTQYF
NA,TRBJ1-2,TRBV4-2,NA,TGTGCCAGCAGCCAAGACGAGTCAGGGCCCCTTAACTATGGCTACACCTTC,CASSQDESGPLNYGYTF
NA,TRBJ1-2,TRBV27,NA,TGTGCCAGCAGTTTATCGGGCGTGCGGCGGGGAGGGAATGGCTACACCTTC,CASSLSGVRRGGNGYTF
NA,TRBJ2-7,TRBV9,TRBD1,TGTGCCAGCAGCGTAGAATCAGGGGGCAGTTACGAGCAGTACTTC,CASSVESGGSYEQYF
NA,TRBJ1-3,TRBV7-2,NA,TGTGCCAGCAGCTTAACGGTTTCCCCTGGAAACACCATATATTTT,CASSLTVSPGNTIYF
NA,TRBJ1-1,TRBV5-4,NA,TGTGCCAGCAGGTTGGGGCCCAAAGAAGCTTTCTTT,CASRLGPKEAFF
NA,TRBJ2-1,TRBV6-4,NA,TGTGCCAGTTCTCGTACTAGTCTTCGCTCCTACAATGAGCAGTTCTTC,CASSRTSLRSYNEQFF
NA,TRBJ2-1,TRBV4-1,TRBD2,TGCGCCAGCAGCCATCTACTAGCGGGAGTCGGTAATGAGCAGTTCTTC,CASSHLLAGVGNEQFF
NA,TRBJ1-5,TRBV9,NA,TGTGCCAGCAGCGTAGTGGGGGCCCGTCCAGCCCCGGAGTATAGCAATCAGCCCCAGCATTTT,CASSVVGARPAPEYSNQPQHF
NA,TRBJ1-5,TRBV6-2/TRBV6-3,NA,TGTGCCAGCAGCCCTTTTCGCGGACAGATCAATCAGCCCCAGCATTTT,CASSPFRGQINQPQHF
NA,TRBJ1-2,TRBV28,TRBD1,TGTGCCAGCAGCCCAGACAGGGAGCGGGGCTACACCTTC,CASSPDRERGYTF
NA,TRBJ1-5,TRBV6-5,TRBD1,TGTGCCAGCAGTTCGGGACGGACAGGGGGTCAGCCCCAGCATTTT,CASSSGRTGGQPQHF
NA,TRBJ2-7,TRBV2,TRBD2,TGTGCCAGCCGGGACTACCCCTACGAGCAGTACTTC,CASRDYPYEQYF
NA,TRBJ1-5,TRBV7-9,TRBD1,TGTGCCAGCAGCCGGACAGGGATCCGCAATCAGCCCCAGCATTTT,CASSRTGIRNQPQHF
NA,TRBJ1-1,TRBV6-5,NA,TGTGCCAGCAGTCCGCGAAGGACAGACCGAGCTGAAGCTTTCTTT,CASSPRRTDRAEAFF
NA,TRBJ2-7,TRBV12-5,TRBD2,TGTGCTAGTGTTCCCAGCGGGGGGGCCAACGAGCAGTACTTC,CASVPSGGANEQYF
NA,TRBJ1-6,TRBV30,TRBD1,TGTGCCTGGAGTGACCCCGGACAGGGATTGAATTCACCCCTCCACTTT,CAWSDPGQGLNSPLHF
few,TRBJ1-2,TRBV5-8,NA,TGTGCCAGCAGCCCTACCTATGGCTACACCTTC,CASSPTYGYTF
NA,TRBJ2-7,TRBV3-1/TRBV3-2,NA,TGTGCCAGCAGCCAGCCTAGCGGAGGGGGAGGACGGCAGTACTTC,CASSQPSGGGGRQYF
NA,TRBJ1-1,TRBV5-1,NA,TGCGCCAGCAGCTTGGAATCGGGGAACACTGAAGCTTTCTTT,CASSLESGNTEAFF
NA,TRBJ2-3,TRBV7-8,TRBD2,TGTGCCAGCAGCCTGCCGGGGGGGACAGATACGCAGTATTTT,CASSLPGGTDTQYF
NA,TRBJ2-3,TRBV27,NA,TGTGCCAGCACCCGGGACTGGGCGGATACGCAGTATTTT,CASTRDWADTQYF
NA,TRBJ2-3,TRBV29-1,TRBD2,TGCAGCTCCCTTGGGGGGGATCTGGGCACAGATACGCAGTATTTT,CSSLGGDLGTDTQYF
NA,TRBJ2-1,TRBV6-2/TRBV6-3,NA,TGTGCCAGCAGCCGGACTCCGAGCTCCTACAATGAGCAGTTCTTC,CASSRTPSSYNEQFF
NA,TRBJ1-2,TRBV29-1,NA,TGCAGCGACTACCAGGGGACGGGCTACACCTTC,CSDYQGTGYTF
NA,TRBJ1-1,TRBV4-3,TRBD1,TGCGCCAGCAAAGACAGGGGAGACTGGAACACTGAAGCTTTCTTT,CASKDRGDWNTEAFF
NA,TRBJ2-5,TRBV24-1,TRBD1,TGTGCCACCAGTGCCCCCCCGGGACAGGGTTTGGAGACCCAGTACTTC,CATSAPPGQGLETQYF
NA,TRBJ2-7,TRBV7-8,NA,TGTGCCAGCAGCCCCTCAGCGACTAACTACGAGCAGTACTTC,CASSPSATNYEQYF